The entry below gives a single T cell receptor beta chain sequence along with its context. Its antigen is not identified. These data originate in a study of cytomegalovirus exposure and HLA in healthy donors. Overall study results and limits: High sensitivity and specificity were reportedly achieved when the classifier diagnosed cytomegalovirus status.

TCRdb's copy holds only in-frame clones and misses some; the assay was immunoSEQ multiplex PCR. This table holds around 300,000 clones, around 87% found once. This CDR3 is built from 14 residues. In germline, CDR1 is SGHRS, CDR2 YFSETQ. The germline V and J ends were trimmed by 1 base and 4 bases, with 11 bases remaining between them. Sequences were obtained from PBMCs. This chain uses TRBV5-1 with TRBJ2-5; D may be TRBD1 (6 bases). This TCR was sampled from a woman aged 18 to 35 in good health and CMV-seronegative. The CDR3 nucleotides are TGCGCCAGCAGCTTGACACAGGGTGGAGAGACCCAGTACTTC. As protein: CASSLTQGGETQYF.